The rows below give T cell receptor beta chains drawn from one sample of a study of blood T cells in healthy people across ages. TCRdb recomputed calls from the 5' RACE reads with MiXCR, one row per CDR3 protein. This table holds around 970,000 distinct CDR3 sequences, approximately 50% found once. The sequenced sample consisted of blood. These receptors were collected from an older woman in good health. Both conserved end residues are part of each CDR3. A D gene is named only where the DNA matches it firmly. The listing skips clone size in some rows; elsewhere it reads once, few, many or a size class.

J gene | D gene | clone size | V gene | CDR3 DNA | CDR3 protein
TRBJ2-7 | . | . | TRBV12-3/TRBV12-4 | TGTGCCAGCAGCCCTACATTCTACGAGCAGTACTTC | CASSPTFYEQYF
TRBJ2-7 | TRBD2 | . | TRBV4-2 | TGTGCCGGCAGCCAAGATCTCTCTAGCGGGAGCTACGAGCAGTACTTC | CAGSQDLSSGSYEQYF
TRBJ2-3 | TRBD2 | . | TRBV9 | TGTGCCTCCCAACCCCCGGGAGGGGGCACAGATACGCAGTATTTT | CASQPPGGGTDTQYF
TRBJ2-4 | . | few | TRBV15 | TGTGCCACGGGCCCGGCGGGTTTGGGCATTCAGTACTTC | CATGPAGLGIQYF
TRBJ2-1 | . | few | TRBV29-1 | TGCAGCGTTGTAAGTACTAGCTCCTACAATGAGCAGTTCTTC | CSVVSTSSYNEQFF
TRBJ2-3 | TRBD2 | . | TRBV9 | TGTGCCAGCAGCGTAGAAACTAGCGGGAGTATGCATACGCAGTATTTT | CASSVETSGSMHTQYF
TRBJ2-3 | . | . | TRBV9 | TGTGCCAGCAGCGGCGGGGATAGGGGCGGCCTACGTAGCACAGATACGCAGTATTTT | CASSGGDRGGLRSTDTQYF
TRBJ2-5 | . | . | TRBV3-1 | TGTGCCAGCAGCCAAACCGCCGGGCGGTATGAAGAGACCCAGTACTTC | CASSQTAGRYEETQYF
TRBJ2-1 | TRBD1 | few | TRBV7-9 | TGTGCCAGCAGCTGGGACAGAGGCGGACAGTTCTTC | CASSWDRGGQFF
TRBJ1-2 | TRBD1 | . | TRBV3-1 | TGTGCCAGCACCTCGACAGGGTCTTCCAACTATGGCTACACCTTC | CASTSTGSSNYGYTF
TRBJ2-3 | TRBD2 | few | TRBV6-5 | TGTGCCAGCAGATTCCAGCGGGGAGGCACAGATACGCAGTATTTT | CASRFQRGGTDTQYF
TRBJ2-7 | . | . | TRBV7-2 | TGTGCCAGCGCCCTTAGGGGAGTCACCCCAACCTACTACGAGCAGTACTTC | CASALRGVTPTYYEQYF
TRBJ2-7 | . | few | TRBV7-2 | TGTGCCAGCAGCCGTGGGACACCCTACGAGCAGTACTTC | CASSRGTPYEQYF
TRBJ2-7 | . | . | TRBV12-3/TRBV12-4 | TGTGCCAGCAGTTCCCCTCTCAACGAGCAGTACTTC | CASSSPLNEQYF
TRBJ1-1 | . | once | TRBV24-1 | TGTGCCACCAGTGATTGGGGGGGTGAAGCTTTCTTT | CATSDWGGEAFF
TRBJ2-1 | . | . | TRBV7-6 | TGTGCCAGCAGCTTAAACGGCGGTAACTACAATGAGCAGTTCTTC | CASSLNGGNYNEQFF
TRBJ2-7 | TRBD2 | . | TRBV7-3 | TGTGCCAGCAGCCCAACTAGCGGGAAACCCTACGAGCAGTACTTC | CASSPTSGKPYEQYF
TRBJ2-3 | . | few | TRBV12-3/TRBV12-4 | TGTGCCAGCAGTCCCTCGGGCGTGGGAATCGCAGATACGCAGTATTTT | CASSPSGVGIADTQYF
TRBJ2-7 | . | few | TRBV6-2/TRBV6-3 | TGTGCCAGCAGTACGATTTGGGGAACGGGCGAGCAGTACTTC | CASSTIWGTGEQYF
TRBJ2-7 | . | . | TRBV14 | TGTGCCAGCAGCCAAGTGGGGGCGGTGGCCTACGAGCAGTACTTC | CASSQVGAVAYEQYF
TRBJ2-1 | . | . | TRBV2 | TGTGCCAGGACTCGGCGGGCCCTCGATGAGCAGTTCTTC | CARTRRALDEQFF
TRBJ2-1 | TRBD1 | few | TRBV20-1 | TGCAGTGCTAGAGATCGACAGGGGTCCTACAATGAGCAGTTCTTC | CSARDRQGSYNEQFF
TRBJ2-3 | . | few | TRBV13 | TGTGCCAGCAGCTTAGACGTCACAGATACGCAGTATTTT | CASSLDVTDTQYF
TRBJ2-3 | . | . | TRBV5-1 | TGCGCCAGCAGCTTGTTCCTGAGCAGCGGAGGCACAGATACGCAGTATTTT | CASSLFLSSGGTDTQYF
TRBJ2-3 | . | once | TRBV12-3/TRBV12-4 | TGTGCCAGCAGTTTTCGAGAGCCCGAGGGCACAGATACGCAGTATTTT | CASSFREPEGTDTQYF
TRBJ2-5 | . | . | TRBV20-1 | TGCAGTGCTACCCCCGAGGTTACCGAAGATTACAATGAGCAGTACTTC | CSATPEVTEDYNEQYF
TRBJ2-1 | TRBD2 | . | TRBV14 | TGTGCCAGCAGCCAATATAGCGGGACGAGCTCCTACAATGAGCAGTTCTTC | CASSQYSGTSSYNEQFF
TRBJ1-5 | . | . | TRBV6-1 | TGTGCCAGCAGTGAAGCATCGGGGCCCAATCAGCCCCAGCATTTT | CASSEASGPNQPQHF
TRBJ1-5 | TRBD1 | . | TRBV7-2 | TGTGCCAGCAGTTTGGCCGGGACAGGGGTACGGCAGCCCCAGCATTTT | CASSLAGTGVRQPQHF
TRBJ2-7 | . | . | TRBV21-1 | TGTGTTGGCAGCTCCTACGAGCAGTACTTC | CVGSSYEQYF
TRBJ2-6 | TRBD1 | few | TRBV6-1 | TGTGCCAGCAGCACAGGGGGGACTGGGGCCAACGTCCTGACTTTC | CASSTGGTGANVLTF
TRBJ2-5 | . | few | TRBV11-2 | TGTGCCAGCAGCCTTCACACGCAAGAGACCCAGTACTTC | CASSLHTQETQYF
TRBJ2-6 | . | . | TRBV11-1 | TGTGCCAGCAGCCCACCCGACCGATTCTGGGGACGGAGAACTCTTGGGGCCAACGTCCTGACTTTC | CASSPPDRFWGRRTLGANVLTF
TRBJ2-1 | . | few | TRBV9 | TGTGCCAGCAGCGCCACCGGGACCCTCGCCTACAATGAGCAGTTCTTC | CASSATGTLAYNEQFF
TRBJ2-1 | . | few | TRBV7-9 | TGTGCCAGCAGCCTCACTGGTACCAATGAGCAGTTCTTC | CASSLTGTNEQFF
TRBJ2-5 | . | . | TRBV19 | TGTGCCAGTAGTACCCTTCTACAAGAGACCCAGTACTTC | CASSTLLQETQYF
TRBJ2-3 | TRBD2 | few | TRBV11-1 | TGTGCCAGCAGCTCCTATAGCGGGATCACAGATACGCAGTATTTT | CASSSYSGITDTQYF
TRBJ2-1 | TRBD2 | . | TRBV28 | TGTGCCAGCATGCGGACTAGCGGGAGTCATGAGCAGTTCTTC | CASMRTSGSHEQFF
TRBJ2-7 | . | few | TRBV27 | TGTGCCAGCAGTTGGGGTCAGGGACGCGAGCAGTACTTC | CASSWGQGREQYF
TRBJ2-1 | TRBD2 | few | TRBV12-3/TRBV12-4 | TGTGCCAGCAGTTTAACTAGCGGGAGTACTGAGCAGTTCTTC | CASSLTSGSTEQFF
TRBJ2-5 | TRBD2 | . | TRBV5-6 | TGTGCCAGCAGCTTGTGGTTAAGCGGGAGGCGAGAGACCCAGTACTTC | CASSLWLSGRRETQYF
TRBJ1-4 | . | . | TRBV28 | TGTGCCAGCAGATTACGCCGGACTAATGAAAAACTGTTTTTT | CASRLRRTNEKLFF
TRBJ2-7 | . | . | TRBV20-1 | TGCAGTGCTAGAAGGGGGGGATCCACCTACGAGCAGTACTTC | CSARRGGSTYEQYF
TRBJ1-2 | . | . | TRBV3-1 | TGTGCCAGCAGCCAAGCGGGACGTGGCTACACCTTC | CASSQAGRGYTF
TRBJ2-7 | . | few | TRBV6-1 | TGTGCCAGCAGCCTGAGGAGGAAAAGCTCCTACGAGCAGTACTTC | CASSLRRKSSYEQYF
TRBJ2-7 | . | . | TRBV30 | TGTGCGCTCGTATCCCCCGACTCCTACGAGCAGTACTTC | CALVSPDSYEQYF
TRBJ2-2 | . | . | TRBV11-1 | TGTGCCAGCAGCTTAGTCAGGGCCCCCGGGGAGCTGTTTTTT | CASSLVRAPGELFF
TRBJ1-5 | . | few | TRBV5-1 | TGCGCCAGCAGCGCCACCCCCCGTCCGGACAATCAGCCCCAGCATTTT | CASSATPRPDNQPQHF
TRBJ1-5 | TRBD1 | few | TRBV3-1 | TGTGCCAGCAGCCACGCAGGGGGCGGCCAGCCCCAGCATTTT | CASSHAGGGQPQHF
TRBJ1-2 | TRBD1 | . | TRBV28 | TGTGCCAGCAGTTTAAGGGGGCCGGAGGGTGGCTACACCTTC | CASSLRGPEGGYTF
TRBJ2-7 | . | . | TRBV9 | TGTGCCAGCAGCGTTCAAAGCGGCCCAGCCTACGAGCAGTACTTC | CASSVQSGPAYEQYF
TRBJ2-7 | TRBD2 | . | TRBV5-6 | TGTGCCAGCAGTTATGCGGGAGACGAGCAGTACTTC | CASSYAGDEQYF
TRBJ2-7 | . | few | TRBV20-1 | TGCAGTGCTAGGGTATCCCCCCGAAGCTCCTACGAGCAGTACTTC | CSARVSPRSSYEQYF
TRBJ1-6 | . | few | TRBV27 | TGTGCCAGCAAGGGATTTCCTAATTCACCCCTCCACTTT | CASKGFPNSPLHF
TRBJ1-2 | . | . | TRBV27 | TGTGCCAGCAGTGGCGGTCCTTCTAACTATGGCTACACCTTC | CASSGGPSNYGYTF
TRBJ2-7 | TRBD1 | . | TRBV4-2 | TGTGCCAGCAGCCAAGAAGGAGGACAGGGCTACTACGAGCAGTACTTC | CASSQEGGQGYYEQYF
TRBJ1-1 | TRBD1 | few | TRBV4-1 | TGCGCCAGCAGCCAAGGTAGGGCCAGGGGGCAGACTGAAGCTTTCTTT | CASSQGRARGQTEAFF
TRBJ2-5 | . | . | TRBV6-2/TRBV6-3 | TGTGCCAGCAGTTCCGGACTCCGACCCCAAGAGACCCAGTACTTC | CASSSGLRPQETQYF
TRBJ2-5 | TRBD2 | . | TRBV6-2/TRBV6-3 | TGTGCCAGCAGTACAGCGGGAAGAAAGACCCAGTACTTC | CASSTAGRKTQYF